The 6 T cell receptor beta chains presented below share a single source sample, sequenced in a study of T cells after posttransplantation cyclophosphamide. TCRdb's table, derived via immunoSEQ multiplex PCR, lists solely in-frame clones and lacks some. The table shows around 47,000 clones, with 90% to 95% occurring only once. The sequenced material came from PBMCs. The receptors shown here come from a woman in her 30s in good health and a related stem cell transplant donor.

The V call is TRBV2, the J call TRBJ2-7; maybe TRBD2 (6 bases). CDR1 and CDR2 (germline): SNHLY, FYNNEI. CDR3 length: 15 amino acids. V was pared by 7 bases and J by 6 bases, with 22 bases between. The CDR3: CASKPEGMVVGEQYF. For the CDR3, the DNA is TGTGCCAGCAAACCGGAGGGAATGGTTGTAGGCGAGCAGTACTTC.

The V and J genes are TRBV7-2 and TRBJ1-5; D call uncertain. The CDR3 runs 17 residues. Trimming removed 5 bases at V and 0 bases at J, with 17 bases between. The V gene's germline CDR1 is SGHTA and CDR2 FQGNSA. Here the CDR3 DNA reads TGTGCCAGCAGCGCACTCCGGGAACACCTTAGCAATCAGCCCCAGCATTTT. Its translation: CASSALREHLSNQPQHF.

J is TRBJ2-5 and V is TRBV6-5; 9 positions match TRBD2. After removal of 0 bases from V and 7 bases from J, the junction contained 0 bases not matched to a gene. The CDR3 totals 13 residues. In germline, CDR1 is MNHEY, CDR2 SVGAGI. The chain's CDR3 is CASSYSAGGTQYF. The CDR3 nucleotides read TGTGCCAGCAGTTACTCAGCGGGGGGGACCCAGTACTTC.

Here the CDR3 reads CASSLGTVNYGYTF. In DNA form, the CDR3 reads TGTGCCAGCAGCCTCGGGACAGTAAACTATGGCTACACCTTC. This chain uses TRBV11-2 with TRBJ1-2, with 7 bases identical to TRBD1. The CDR3 has 14 residues. Germline CDR1 SGHAT, CDR2 FQNNGV. The V segment lost 5 bases and the J segment 2 bases; nucleotides outside the gene matches: 5.

The chain combines TRBV9 with TRBJ2-2; D perhaps matches TRBD2 (6 bases). Germline loops: CDR1 SGDLS, CDR2 YYNGEE. The V end lost 7 bases, the J end lost 7 bases, and 11 bases lay between the germline ends. CDR3 length equals 12 residues. The CDR3 bases are TGTGCCAGCGCCCGAGCGGGCGGGGAGCTGTTTTTT. Its translation: CASARAGGELFF.

The chain uses TRBV29-1 and TRBJ1-1, with D maybe TRBD1 (6 bases). Germline V gene lookup returns CDR1 SQVTM and CDR2 ANQGSEA. V was pared by 7 bases and J by 4 bases, with 13 bases between. This CDR3 contains 12 residues. Here the CDR3 reads CSGRQVSTEAFF. The CDR3 DNA reads TGCAGCGGCCGACAGGTGAGCACTGAAGCTTTCTTT.